This T cell receptor beta chain appears in the sequencing data of a study of early T cells in non-severe SARS-CoV-2 infection (dated by TCRdb to about 2021). Looking at the study overall: Bulk RNA from unsorted whole blood was used for TCR sequencing, so alpha and beta chains could not be paired.

This clonotype was counted many times. Its recognized antigen is unknown. The input lacks base qualities; no much larger clone sits a single base away. Library method: 5' RACE. Data came from a NextSeq 500. In the TCR library protocol, unique molecular identifiers were attached to individual cDNA molecules to correct for PCR bias and sequencing error. Both TCR alpha and beta chains were sequenced, and tight co-correlation was observed between alpha and beta sequence abundances in each sample. The source study handled its data this way. Decombinator V4 was used to annotate TCR sequences for V gene, J gene and CDR3. Expanded TCRs were defined as changing significantly between any two time points under a Poisson model with p below 0.0001. TCR abundances were normalised to the total number of TCRs sequenced per sample and were expressed as counts per million. TRAV1-2 paired with TRAJ12, TRAJ20 or TRAJ33 defined MAIT TCRs, while TRAV10 paired with TRAJ18 defined iNKT TCRs. VDJdb, accessed on 1 November 2021, was searched for TCRs annotated for CMV, EBV and SARS-CoV-2, and TCRs annotated for more than one antigen were excluded. The public reads were quality trimmed at Q25 with fastp and then assembled into clones with MiXCR by TCRdb, keeping productive beta chains. Rows merge per CDR3 protein into single entries with the most common DNA and genes. These V and J calls rely on TCRdb rather than the paper's analysis. This sample holds tens of thousands of distinct CDR3 sequences; over 11% were observed only once. 3% to 3.5% of the sample goes to the ten largest clones.

Trimming accounts for 0 bases at V and 5 bases at J, while the number of junction bases matched to no gene is 3. As encoded in the germline V gene, CDR1 is SGDLS while CDR2 is YYNGEE. The CDR3 measures 15 amino acids from cysteine to phenylalanine. Here the CDR3 DNA is all that survives: 45 bases in frame from base 1. A case-control design nested within a healthcare worker cohort in London, UK, was used, with weekly nasopharyngeal swab PCR tests and blood sampling performed. Between 23 and 31 March 2020, the week of the UK lockdown, healthcare workers were enrolled and then followed up weekly for as long as 16 weeks. Broader findings and caveats from the paper: VDJdb matching was skewed toward anti-spike CD8 responses and likely underestimated virus-specific expansions by missing private and CD4 specificities.

The chain joins TRBV9 to TRBJ2-7, with 12 bases in between that match TRBD1. The sequence derives from an adult who was a healthcare worker with PCR-confirmed SARS-CoV-2 infection or an uninfected control (not recorded which). The sequenced material came from whole blood. In nucleotide form, the sequence is TGTGCCAGCAGCGTAGAAGGGACAGGGGGCAACGAGCAGTACTTC. It is translated as CASSVEGTGGNEQYF. Outside the CDR3, residues come from the reference TRBV9 and TRBJ2-7 proteins, so the full variable domain is: DSGVTQTPKHLITATGQRVTLRCSPRSGDLSVYWYQQSLDQGLQFLIQYYNGEERAKGNILERFSAQQFPDLHSELNLSSLELGDSALYFCASSVEGTGGNEQYFGPGTRLTVT.